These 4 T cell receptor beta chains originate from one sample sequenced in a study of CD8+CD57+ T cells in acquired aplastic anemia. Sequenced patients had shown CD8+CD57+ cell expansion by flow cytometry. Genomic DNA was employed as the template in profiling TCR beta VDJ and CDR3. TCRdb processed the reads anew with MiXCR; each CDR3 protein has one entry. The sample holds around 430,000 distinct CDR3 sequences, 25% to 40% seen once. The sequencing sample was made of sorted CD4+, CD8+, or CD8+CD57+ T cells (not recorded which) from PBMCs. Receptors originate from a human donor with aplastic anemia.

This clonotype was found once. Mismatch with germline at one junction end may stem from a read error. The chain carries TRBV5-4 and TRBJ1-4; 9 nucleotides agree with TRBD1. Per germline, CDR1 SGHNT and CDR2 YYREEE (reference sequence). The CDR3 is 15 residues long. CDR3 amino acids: CASSSPGQGGEKLSF. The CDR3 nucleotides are TGTGCCAGCAGCTCCCCGGGACAGGGAGGTGAAAAACTGTCTTTT.

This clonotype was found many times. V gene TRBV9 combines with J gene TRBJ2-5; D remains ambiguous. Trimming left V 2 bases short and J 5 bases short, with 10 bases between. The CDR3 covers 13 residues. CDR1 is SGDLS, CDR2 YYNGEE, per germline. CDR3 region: CASSVGGRETQYF. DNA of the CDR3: TGTGCCAGCAGCGTCGGCGGTAGGGAGACCCAGTACTTC.

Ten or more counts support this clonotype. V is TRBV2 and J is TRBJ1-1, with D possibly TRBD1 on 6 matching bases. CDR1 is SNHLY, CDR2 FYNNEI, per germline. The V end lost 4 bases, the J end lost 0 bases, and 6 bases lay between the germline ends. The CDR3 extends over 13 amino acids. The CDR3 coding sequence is TGTGCCAGCAGTGGACAGGTGAACACTGAAGCTTTCTTT. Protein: CASSGQVNTEAFF.

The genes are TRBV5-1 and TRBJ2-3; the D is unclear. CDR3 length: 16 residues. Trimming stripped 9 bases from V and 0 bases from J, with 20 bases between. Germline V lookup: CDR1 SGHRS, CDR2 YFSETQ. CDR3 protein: CANPPPGGSSTDTQYF. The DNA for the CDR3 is TGCGCCAACCCCCCCCCCGGTGGGTCTAGCACAGATACGCAGTATTTT.